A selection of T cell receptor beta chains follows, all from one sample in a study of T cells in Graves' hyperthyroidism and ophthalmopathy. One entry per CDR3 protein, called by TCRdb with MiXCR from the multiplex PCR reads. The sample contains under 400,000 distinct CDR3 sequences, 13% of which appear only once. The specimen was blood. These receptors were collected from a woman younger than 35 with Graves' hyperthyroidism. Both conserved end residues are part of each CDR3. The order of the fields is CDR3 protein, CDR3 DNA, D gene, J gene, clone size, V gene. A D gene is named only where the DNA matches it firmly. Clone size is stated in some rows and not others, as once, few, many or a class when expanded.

CDR3: CASSYPLWTGPRRTDTQYF
DNA: TGTGCCAGCAGCTACCCACTTTGGACAGGTCCCAGGCGCACAGATACGCAGTATTTT
D: TRBD1
J: TRBJ2-3
size: many
V: TRBV6-1

CDR3: CASSVPGSSYNEQFF
DNA: TGCGCCAGCAGTGTGCCGGGGAGCTCCTACAATGAGCAGTTCTTC
D: -
J: TRBJ2-1
size: -
V: TRBV10-1

CDR3: CASSQDRPGQETQYF
DNA: TGTGCCAGCAGCCAAGATCGACCGGGTCAAGAGACCCAGTACTTC
D: -
J: TRBJ2-5
size: many
V: TRBV4-2

CDR3: CASSLFLPGSSYNEQFF
DNA: TGCGCCAGCAGCTTGTTCCTTCCCGGGAGCTCCTACAATGAGCAGTTCTTC
D: -
J: TRBJ2-1
size: many
V: TRBV5-1

CDR3: CASSSERANEQFF
DNA: TGTGCCAGCAGCTCAGAACGGGCCAATGAGCAGTTCTTC
D: -
J: TRBJ2-1
size: many
V: TRBV7-8

CDR3: CASSEAGTFLVDTQYF
DNA: TGTGCCAGCAGTGAAGCGGGGACGTTTCTCGTAGATACGCAGTATTTT
D: -
J: TRBJ2-3
size: many
V: TRBV6-1

CDR3: CASSSKVVLPGHNEQFF
DNA: TGTGCCAGCAGCTCCAAAGTAGTCCTACCGGGGCACAATGAGCAGTTCTTC
D: -
J: TRBJ2-1
size: many
V: TRBV2

CDR3: CASSPGTLGNSPLHF
DNA: TGTGCCAGCAGTCCCGGGACCCTAGGAAATTCACCCCTCCACTTT
D: -
J: TRBJ1-6
size: many
V: TRBV27

CDR3: CASSPLVAGDNEQFF
DNA: TGTGCCAGCTCACCGTTGGTAGCGGGGGACAATGAGCAGTTCTTC
D: TRBD2
J: TRBJ2-1
size: many
V: TRBV18

CDR3: CASSLNLFGQYF
DNA: TGTGCCAGCAGTTTAAACCTTTTCGGGCAGTACTTC
D: -
J: TRBJ2-7
size: many
V: TRBV12-3/TRBV12-4

CDR3: CASRSNSVNQPQHF
DNA: TGTGCCAGCAGGTCAAACAGCGTCAATCAGCCCCAGCATTTT
D: -
J: TRBJ1-5
size: -
V: TRBV2

CDR3: CASSYSKGLAGGSTDTQYF
DNA: TGTGCCAGCAGTTACTCCAAGGGACTAGCGGGAGGGTCCACAGATACGCAGTATTTT
D: TRBD2
J: TRBJ2-3
size: many
V: TRBV6-5

CDR3: CSASWNEQFF
DNA: TGCAGTGCTAGTTGGAATGAGCAGTTCTTC
D: -
J: TRBJ2-1
size: few
V: TRBV20-1

CDR3: CASSENLGLAGNEQFF
DNA: TGCGCCAGCAGTGAGAATCTGGGACTAGCGGGCAATGAGCAGTTCTTC
D: TRBD2
J: TRBJ2-1
size: many
V: TRBV10-1

CDR3: CASSIQGSANYGYTF
DNA: TGTGCCAGTAGTATTCAGGGTTCGGCTAACTATGGCTACACCTTC
D: -
J: TRBJ1-2
size: -
V: TRBV19

CDR3: CASRYPDEQYF
DNA: TGTGCCAGCAGATACCCGGACGAGCAGTACTTC
D: -
J: TRBJ2-7
size: many
V: TRBV7-3

CDR3: CASSLAPRRSNQPQHF
DNA: TGCGCCAGCAGCTTGGCCCCAAGGAGGAGCAATCAGCCCCAGCATTTT
D: -
J: TRBJ1-5
size: many
V: TRBV5-1

CDR3: CASGGVPANTGELFF
DNA: TGTGCCAGCGGTGGTGTGCCGGCGAACACCGGGGAGCTGTTTTTT
D: -
J: TRBJ2-2
size: many
V: TRBV2

CDR3: CASSPATETPGQFF
DNA: TGTGCCAGCTCACCTGCGACCGAGACCCCGGGGCAGTTCTTC
D: -
J: TRBJ2-1
size: many
V: TRBV18

CDR3: CASSVDTGNGYTF
DNA: TGTGCCAGCAGTGTAGATACAGGGAATGGCTACACCTTC
D: -
J: TRBJ1-2
size: -
V: TRBV2

CDR3: CASSLWTGADTQYF
DNA: TGTGCCAGCAGCTTGTGGACAGGGGCAGATACGCAGTATTTT
D: TRBD1
J: TRBJ2-3
size: -
V: TRBV7-8

CDR3: CAGSRDVNTEAFF
DNA: TGTGCCGGCAGCCGTGACGTTAACACTGAAGCTTTCTTT
D: -
J: TRBJ1-1
size: -
V: TRBV5-6

CDR3: CTSSLTSGVSTGELFF
DNA: TGTACCAGCAGCTTGACTAGCGGAGTGAGCACCGGGGAGCTGTTTTTT
D: TRBD2
J: TRBJ2-2
size: few
V: TRBV7-2

CDR3: CASSQSVLSGNTIYF
DNA: TGTGCCAGCAGCCAATCAGTTCTCTCTGGAAACACCATATATTTT
D: -
J: TRBJ1-3
size: -
V: TRBV3-1

CDR3: CASTRLSVDTEAFF
DNA: TGTGCCAGCACTAGGCTATCGGTGGACACTGAAGCTTTCTTT
D: -
J: TRBJ1-1
size: many
V: TRBV2

CDR3: CSVSQGAGYEAFF
DNA: TGCAGCGTTTCACAGGGGGCTGGTTATGAAGCTTTCTTT
D: TRBD1
J: TRBJ1-1
size: few
V: TRBV29-1

CDR3: CATGTERSVLDEQYF
DNA: TGTGCCACCGGGACAGAGAGGTCTGTACTCGACGAGCAGTACTTC
D: TRBD1
J: TRBJ2-7
size: many
V: TRBV2

CDR3: CASSLGGLAVDTQYF
DNA: TGCGCCAGCAGCTTGGGGGGACTAGCGGTAGATACGCAGTATTTT
D: TRBD2
J: TRBJ2-3
size: -
V: TRBV5-1